Each of the 19 T cell receptor beta chains below was sequenced from the same sample in a study of control samples from healthy donors and cancer patients. Method: immunoSEQ multiplex PCR; TCRdb's copy keeps in-frame clones and lacks some. Altogether tens of thousands of clones are present, 65% to 85% being singletons, with the ten largest covering around a sixth. Sequenced input: blood. Receptor source: a man aged 55 to 69 in good health.

This chain uses TRBV30 with TRBJ1-6, with 7 bases that match TRBD1. There are 15 residues in the CDR3. The junction had 13 bases not matched to a gene; V was cut back by 5 bases and J by 9 bases. From germline, CDR1 is GTSNPN and CDR2 SVGIG (reference sequence). CDR3 in DNA: TGTGCCTGGGGCCCAGGGGGGTCGCCGAGTTCACCCCTCCACTTT. Translation gives CAWGPGGSPSSPLHF.

V and J are TRBV4-3 and TRBJ1-5, with D maybe TRBD1 (5 bases). Deletions cut 6 bases from V and 0 bases from J, with 12 bases between. Germline CDR1 and CDR2: LGHNA and YSLEER. The length of the CDR3 is 15 residues. The CDR3 sequence is CASSIDRLSNQPQHF. CDR3 nucleotide sequence: TGCGCCAGCAGTATAGACAGACTTAGCAATCAGCCCCAGCATTTT.

V and J are TRBV27 and TRBJ1-1; unclear D gene. The V end lost 3 bases, the J end lost 1 base, and 6 bases lay between the germline ends. The CDR3 sequence is 13 residues long. The germline gives CDR1 MNHEY, CDR2 SMNVEV (reference sequence). The CDR3 DNA is TGTGCCAGCAGTTTTGGACCGAACACTGAAGCTTTCTTT. As protein: CASSFGPNTEAFF.

The V gene is TRBV20-1, the J gene TRBJ2-5, with D uncertain. From germline, CDR1 is DFQATT and CDR2 SNEGSKA (reference sequence). V shed 2 bases and J shed 7 bases, with 8 bases lying between them. The CDR3 is made up of 11 amino acids. CDR3 sequence reads: CSARSSGTQYF. In DNA form, the CDR3 reads TGCAGTGCTAGATCCTCCGGGACCCAGTACTTC.

The V and J genes are TRBV28 and TRBJ2-3; 7 bases map to TRBD2. J gave up 2 bases and V 6 bases, and 8 bases lay outside the gene matches. This CDR3 comprises 15 residues. Germline V CDR1 and CDR2: MDHEN, SYDVKM. The CDR3 sequence is CASRSNAGVTDTQYF. The CDR3 DNA is TGTGCCAGCAGGTCTAATGCGGGAGTCACAGATACGCAGTATTTT.

In this sample, this clone turned up a few times. V and J are TRBV29-1 and TRBJ2-1; a weak D match, TRBD1 (6 bases). V lost 7 bases, J lost 10 bases, and 20 bases lay in between. The CDR3 covers 13 residues. Germline loops: CDR1 SQVTM, CDR2 ANQGSEA. The CDR3 DNA follows: TGCAGCGGGCTAAAAATGGGGGCTCCGGAGCAGTTCTTC. Translation gives CSGLKMGAPEQFF.

V gene TRBV7-8 combines with J gene TRBJ2-3, with TRBD1 identical over 7 bases. With V trimmed by 5 bases and J by 15 bases, 11 bases remained unmatched. Per the germline V gene, CDR1 is SGHVS and CDR2 is FQNEAQ. CDR3 length: 12 amino acids. CDR3 nucleotides: TGTGCCAGCAGCGCATTAGGGGGCGCGTCATATTTT. Translation: CASSALGGASYF.

The chain links TRBV6-5 to TRBJ1-1; D perhaps matches TRBD1 (6 bases). The CDR3 has 14 amino acids. The germline V and J ends were trimmed by 5 bases and 0 bases, with 10 bases remaining between them. The germline CDR1 and CDR2 sequences are MNHEY and SVGAGI. CDR3 protein: CASSLQGLNTEAFF. The DNA for the CDR3 is TGTGCCAGCAGTCTACAGGGCTTGAACACTGAAGCTTTCTTT.

The gene calls are TRBV3-1 (or the pseudogene TRBV3-2) and TRBJ2-3, with 11 bases identical to TRBD2. Trimming removed 0 bases from V and 5 bases from J; junction bases left unmatched: 10. The CDR3 totals 18 residues. Germline CDR1 is LGHDT and CDR2 is YNNKEL (reference sequence). CDR3 bases: TGTGCCAGCAGCCAAGATCCGCTAGCGGGAGGACTTGAAGATACGCAGTATTTT. Amino acid sequence: CASSQDPLAGGLEDTQYF.

The gene calls are TRBV6-1 and TRBJ2-2; D perhaps matches TRBD1 (5 bases). The germline gives CDR1 MNHNS, CDR2 SASEGT. CDR3 length: 16 amino acids. V shed 4 bases and J shed 1 base, with 13 bases lying between them. CDR3: CASSGQSIVNTGELFF. The DNA of the CDR3 is TGTGCCAGCAGTGGACAGAGCATCGTGAACACCGGGGAGCTGTTTTTT.

J is TRBJ2-3 and V is TRBV27, with TRBD2 matching over 9 bases. This CDR3 comprises 17 residues. Germline CDR1 and CDR2: MNHEY and SMNVEV (reference sequence). The ends lost 6 bases at V and 0 bases at J; junction bases unmatched: 10. The CDR3, as DNA: TGTGCCAGCAGCGTAATCGGACTAGCGCAAAGCACAGATACGCAGTATTTT. Translated, it gives CASSVIGLAQSTDTQYF.

CDR3: CASSPPGGWNQPQHF. The CDR3 DNA is TGTGCCAGCAGCCCTCCAGGGGGATGGAATCAGCCCCAGCATTTT. The chain carries TRBV27 and TRBJ1-5; TRBD1 agrees at 7 bases. The CDR3 consists of 15 residues. The V segment lost 6 bases and the J segment 4 bases; nucleotides outside the gene matches: 9. Per the germline V gene, CDR1 is MNHEY and CDR2 is SMNVEV (reference sequence).

On this clone: Other DNA sequences in this sample translate to the same CDR3. This chain joins TRBV6-2 or TRBV6-3 and TRBJ2-7; the match to TRBD2 covers 8 bases. Per the germline V gene, CDR1 is MNHEY and CDR2 is SVGEGT. V dropped 6 bases and J dropped 1; count of bases not matched to a gene: 5. This CDR3 region has 14 residues. CDR3 DNA sequence: TGTGCCAGCAGCCCCCGGGGGGGATCCTACGAGCAGTACTTC. This encodes CASSPRGGSYEQYF.

The J gene is TRBJ2-1, the V gene TRBV27; 13 bases line up with TRBD2. CDR1 is MNHEY, CDR2 SMNVEV, per germline (reference sequence). This CDR3 is built from 14 residues. Trimming cost V 5 bases and J 8 bases; bases outside gene matches: 3. CDR3 sequence reads: CASSMGLAGYEQFF. DNA for the CDR3: TGTGCCAGCAGTATGGGACTAGCGGGATATGAGCAGTTCTTC.

The chain employs TRBV5-5 and TRBJ1-1, with 11 bases lining up with TRBD1. Germline lookup yields CDR1 SGHKS and CDR2 YYEKEE (reference sequence). Germline trimming cut 3 bases from V and 4 bases from J; bases unmatched to any gene: 5. This CDR3 comprises 15 residues. CDR3 nucleotides: TGTGCCAGCAGCTCGGACAGGGGGCTGAGCACTGAAGCTTTCTTT. It yields the protein CASSSDRGLSTEAFF.

The V call is TRBV19, the J call TRBJ2-7, with TRBD2 matching over 9 bases. J gave up 4 bases and V 6 bases, and 10 bases lay outside the gene matches. In germline, CDR1 is LNHDA, CDR2 SQIVND (reference sequence). The CDR3 contains 15 residues. The CDR3 protein is CASSPVGLAVYEQYF. The CDR3 DNA is TGTGCCAGTAGCCCCGTGGGACTAGCAGTTTACGAGCAGTACTTC.

This chain joins TRBV6-6 and TRBJ2-7; unclear D gene. Germline CDR1 reads MNHNY; CDR2 reads SVGAGI (reference sequence). Trimming took 5 bases from V and 0 from J, leaving 20 bases between them. The CDR3 spans 17 residues. The CDR3 loop reads CASSLTSVWGSSYEQYF. CDR3 nucleotides: TGTGCCAGCAGTCTCACGAGTGTTTGGGGAAGCTCCTACGAGCAGTACTTC.

This rearrangement joins TRBV12-5 to TRBJ1-2; D not certain. This CDR3 contains 16 residues. From germline, CDR1 is LGHNT and CDR2 FRNRAP. Trimming cost V 4 bases and J 3 bases, with 18 bases left between them. Here the CDR3 DNA reads TGTGCTAGTGGTTCGGACGCAAAGGACGGGCACTATGGCTACACCTTC. Translation gives CASGSDAKDGHYGYTF.

In this sample, this clone turned up once. Within the sample, other DNA sequences also encode this same CDR3. The chain couples TRBV6-7 to TRBJ1-2, with unresolved D. TRBV6-7 is an open reading frame whose function is uncertain. This CDR3 spans 16 amino acids. The V end was cut by 4 bases, the J end by 5 bases, with 20 bases between. This CDR3 is CASSSIPEREYYGYTF. The DNA of the CDR3 is TGTGCCAGCAGTTCCATTCCTGAAAGGGAGTATTATGGCTACACCTTC.